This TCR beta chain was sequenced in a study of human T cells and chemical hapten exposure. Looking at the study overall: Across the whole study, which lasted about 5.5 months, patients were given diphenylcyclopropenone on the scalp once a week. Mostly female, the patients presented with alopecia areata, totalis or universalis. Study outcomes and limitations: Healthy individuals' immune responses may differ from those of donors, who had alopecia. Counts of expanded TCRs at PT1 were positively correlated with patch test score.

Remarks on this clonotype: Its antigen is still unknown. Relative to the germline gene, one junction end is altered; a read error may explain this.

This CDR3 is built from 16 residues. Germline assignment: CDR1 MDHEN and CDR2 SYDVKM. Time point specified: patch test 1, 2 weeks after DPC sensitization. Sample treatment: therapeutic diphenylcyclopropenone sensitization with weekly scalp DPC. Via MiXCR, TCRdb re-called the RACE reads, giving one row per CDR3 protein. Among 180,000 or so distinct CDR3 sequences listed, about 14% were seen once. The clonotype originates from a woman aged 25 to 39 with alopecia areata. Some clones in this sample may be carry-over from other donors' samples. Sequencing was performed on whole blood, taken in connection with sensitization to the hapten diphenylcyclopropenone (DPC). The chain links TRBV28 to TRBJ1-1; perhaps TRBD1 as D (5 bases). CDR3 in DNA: TGTGCCGGCAGTTTAGTGCAGGGACGTCGTGGAACTGAAGCTTTCTTT. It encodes CAGSLVQGRRGTEAFF.